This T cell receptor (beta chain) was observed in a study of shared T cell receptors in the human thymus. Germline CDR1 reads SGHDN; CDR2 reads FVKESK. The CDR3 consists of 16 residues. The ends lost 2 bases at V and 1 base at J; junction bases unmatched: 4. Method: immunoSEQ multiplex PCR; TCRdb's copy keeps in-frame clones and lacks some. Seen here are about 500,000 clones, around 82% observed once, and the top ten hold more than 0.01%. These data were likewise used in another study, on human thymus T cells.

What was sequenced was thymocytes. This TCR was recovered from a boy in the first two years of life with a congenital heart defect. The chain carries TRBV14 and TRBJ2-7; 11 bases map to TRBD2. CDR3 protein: CASSQPLAGGSYEQYF. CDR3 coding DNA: TGTGCCAGCAGCCAACCTCTAGCGGGAGGATCCTACGAGCAGTACTTC.